Below are 32 T cell receptor beta chains sequenced from a single sample in a study of T cell repertoires in cytomegalovirus infection. These receptors' targets are unknown. TCRdb analysed the reads with MiXCR anew, one entry per CDR3 protein. The repertoire consists of about 280,000 distinct CDR3 sequences, with around 20% occurring once and the leading ten covering roughly a fifth. Sequenced material: cultured PBMCs, taken from culture after CMV antigen stimulation. Receptor source: a human donor in good health (CMV status not recorded). Some clones in this sample may be carry-over from other donors' samples.

The rearrangement uses TRBV5-1 and TRBJ2-1; 7 bases match TRBD2. Germline CDR1 reads SGHRS; CDR2 reads YFSETQ. The V segment lost 2 bases and the J segment 5 bases; nucleotides outside the gene matches: 7. The CDR3 runs to 15 residues. This CDR3 reads CASSFAASGHNEQFF. The CDR3 DNA is TGCGCCAGCAGCTTTGCGGCTAGCGGTCACAATGAGCAGTTCTTC.

A few counts support this clonotype. The chain carries TRBV7-3 and TRBJ2-1, with 10 bases matching TRBD2. The germline V gene has CDR1 SGHTA and CDR2 FQGTGA. CDR3 length: 17 amino acids. Trimming at V came to 5 bases and at J to 2 bases, leaving 9 bases not matched to a gene. DNA for the CDR3: TGTGCCAGCAGCCCCTCACCCGGGACTAGCGCCTACAATGAGCAGTTCTTC. Encoded protein: CASSPSPGTSAYNEQFF.

This clonotype has a handful of counts. This chain joins TRBV7-9 and TRBJ2-7; the match to TRBD2 covers 11 bases. CDR3 length: 15 amino acids. Germline V lookup: CDR1 SEHNR, CDR2 FQNEAQ (reference sequence). Losses at the gene ends were 4 bases for V and 4 bases for J; bases not matched to a gene: 6. This CDR3 is CASSSGIAGGYEQYV. CDR3 nucleotides: TGTGCCAGCAGCTCTGGGATAGCGGGAGGGTACGAGCAGTACGTC.

This clonotype was recorded many times. V gene TRBV7-2 combines with J gene TRBJ2-1, with D unclear. Trimming removed 2 bases from V and 3 bases from J, with 11 bases in between. Germline loops: CDR1 SGHTA, CDR2 FQGNSA. The CDR3 length is 15 residues. CDR3 DNA: TGTGCCAGCAGCTTATCTAGTCCTATCTACAATGAGCAGTTCTTC. As protein: CASSLSSPIYNEQFF.

This clonotype was found a few times. J is TRBJ2-2 and V is TRBV24-1; TRBD2 matches at 7 bases. CDR3 size: 14 residues. CDR1 is KGHDR and CDR2 is SFDVKD in the germline V gene. V was pared by 7 bases and J by 4 bases, with 5 bases of the junction left unmatched. The CDR3 DNA is TGTGCCACCAGCCTGACTAGCCTCACCGGGGAGCTGTTTTTT. Its protein is CATSLTSLTGELFF.

This clonotype was recorded many times. The rearrangement joins TRBV7-2 to TRBJ1-1, with D unresolved. The length of the CDR3 is 14 residues. V gave up 3 bases and J gave up 1 base, with 9 bases separating them. Germline V gene data show CDR1 as SGHTA and CDR2 as FQGNSA. The CDR3 DNA is TGTGCCAGCAGCTTTTATATCCCGAACACTGAAGCTTTCTTT. The encoded protein is CASSFYIPNTEAFF.

This clonotype was found once. The chain has TRBV20-1 and TRBJ1-6, with 8 bases identical to TRBD1. The CDR3 loop spans 15 amino acids. J gave up 2 bases and V 5 bases, and 5 bases lay outside the gene matches. Germline V gives CDR1 DFQATT, CDR2 SNEGSKA (reference sequence). The CDR3 protein is CSAPGGPAYNSPLHF. The CDR3 nucleotides are TGCAGTGCTCCAGGGGGCCCAGCCTATAATTCACCCCTCCACTTT.

This clonotype showed up many times. J is TRBJ2-3 and V is TRBV7-2, with D tentatively TRBD1 (6 bases). The CDR3 has 15 amino acids. Germline-derived CDR1 and CDR2 are SGHTA and FQGNSA. Deletions cut 4 bases from V and 0 bases from J, with 11 bases between. CDR3 bases: TGTGCCAGCAGCTACCAACAGGGTAGCACAGATACGCAGTATTTT. Encoded protein: CASSYQQGSTDTQYF.

J is TRBJ2-1 and V is TRBV27; 9 nucleotides align to TRBD2. The CDR3 is made up of 14 amino acids. The V gene's germline CDR1 is MNHEY and CDR2 SMNVEV (reference sequence). V trimming: 6 bases; J trimming: 12 bases; junction bases outside the gene matches: 12. The CDR3: CASRPMGAGGTQFF. The CDR3 coding sequence is TGTGCCAGCAGGCCAATGGGAGCGGGAGGTACGCAGTTCTTC.

This clonotype was observed many times. This sequence joins TRBV11-3 and TRBJ2-1; 12 positions agree with TRBD2. CDR1 is SGHNT and CDR2 is YENEEA in the germline V gene. This CDR3 has 14 amino acids. V was pared by 4 bases and J by 7 bases, with 2 bases of the junction left unmatched. CDR3 in DNA: TGTGCCAGCAGCTCAGGACTAGCGGGGAATGAGCAGTTCTTC. As protein: CASSSGLAGNEQFF.

This sequence joins TRBV27 and TRBJ1-4; a weak D match, TRBD1 (5 bases). V was cut by 2 bases and J by 3 bases, with 10 bases left in between. Germline lookup yields CDR1 MNHEY and CDR2 SMNVEV (reference sequence). The CDR3 totals 15 residues. CDR3 DNA sequence: TGTGCCAGCAGTTTACGGGCAGGGTCTAATGAAAAACTGTTTTTT. Its translation is CASSLRAGSNEKLFF.

This clonotype was observed a handful of times. This sequence joins TRBV29-1 and TRBJ2-1; D remains unclear. From germline, CDR1 is SQVTM and CDR2 ANQGSEA. Trimming shortened V by 4 bases and J by 6 bases, and 10 bases separated the two germline ends. The CDR3 covers 12 residues. CDR3 sequence (DNA): TGCAGCGTTGTCGTCGGCAGCAATGAGCAGTTCTTC. Residues: CSVVVGSNEQFF.

The table lists this clonotype with many counts. This chain connects TRBV7-9 to TRBJ1-1; TRBD1 matches 8 bases. Germline CDR1 SEHNR, CDR2 FQNEAQ (reference sequence). V lost 2 bases to trimming and J lost 4 bases; unmatched junction nucleotides: 6. The CDR3 is 15 residues long. The CDR3 DNA sequence: TGTGCCAGCAGCTTAAGAGGACAGGGAGGCACTGAAGCTTTCTTT. Its protein product is CASSLRGQGGTEAFF.

The chain has TRBV3-1 and TRBJ2-1, with TRBD2 matching 12 bases. The CDR3 extends over 14 amino acids. V shed 6 bases, J shed 9 bases, and the junction held 6 bases outside the gene matches. Looked up from germline, CDR1 is LGHDT and CDR2 is YNNKEL (reference sequence). The CDR3 nucleotides read TGTGCCAGCAGAAAGACTAGCGGGAGTGGTGAGCAGTTCTTC. Translated: CASRKTSGSGEQFF.

The genes are TRBV6-4 and TRBJ2-1; 9 bases match TRBD2. CDR1 MRHNA and CDR2 SNTAGT come from the germline V gene. This CDR3 spans 15 amino acids. The junction had 7 bases not matched to a gene; V was cut back by 5 bases and J by 5 bases. This CDR3 is CASSYRLAANNEQFF. For the CDR3, the DNA is TGTGCCAGCAGTTACCGACTAGCGGCTAACAATGAGCAGTTCTTC.

CDR3 in amino acids: CASSGAGTVLTDTQYF. The DNA of the CDR3 is TGTGCCAGCAGTGGGGCCGGGACGGTGCTCACAGATACGCAGTATTTT. The genes are TRBV2 and TRBJ2-3; D may correspond to TRBD1 or TRBD2 (5 bases each). Germline CDR1 is SNHLY and CDR2 is FYNNEI. Trimming left V 4 bases short and J 2 bases short, with 16 bases between. CDR3 size: 16 residues.

The CDR3 DNA reads TGTGCCAGCAGCCTGGTCCGAGCGGACACAGATACGCAGTATTTT. Encoded protein: CASSLVRADTDTQYF. The J gene is TRBJ2-3, the V gene TRBV12-3 or TRBV12-4, with a possible D match to TRBD2 (5 bases). Trimming left V 6 bases short and J 2 bases short, with 15 bases between. The CDR3 is made up of 15 amino acids.

This clonotype was seen ten or more times. The rearrangement links TRBV6-1 to TRBJ2-7, with 7 nucleotides matching TRBD2. V gave up 2 bases and J gave up 2 bases; unmatched junction bases: 6. Germline lookup yields CDR1 MNHNS and CDR2 SASEGT. The CDR3 has 15 residues. The CDR3, as DNA: TGTGCCAGCAGTGAAACGGGGGGTATTCCCTACGAGCAGTACTTC. It specifies CASSETGGIPYEQYF.

This chain connects TRBV15 to TRBJ1-1; TRBD1 is a possible D gene (6 bases). V gave up 0 bases and J gave up 4 bases, with 15 bases separating them. CDR1 and CDR2 from the germline V gene are LNHNV and YYDKDF (reference sequence). The CDR3 runs to 16 residues. The CDR3 DNA reads TGTGCCACCAGCAGAGATTCGGGGGCTTGGGGCACTGAAGCTTTCTTT. Translating gives CATSRDSGAWGTEAFF.

For this clonotype: The conserved phenylalanine or tryptophan normally closing the CDR3 is absent here, so this likely arose from a read error. This sequence joins TRBV7-9 and TRBJ1-3; 8 bases match TRBD1. The V gene end was trimmed by 3 bases and the J gene end by 0 bases; junction bases not matched to a gene: 7. Per the germline V gene, CDR1 is SEHNR and CDR2 is FQNEAQ (reference sequence). The CDR3 loop spans 17 amino acids. CDR3 DNA sequence: TGTGCCAGCAGCTTCAAAGACGACAGGGGCTCTGGAAACACCATATATTTG. Amino acids: CASSFKDDRGSGNTIYL.

The V gene is TRBV24-1, the J gene TRBJ2-3, with D unresolved. CDR3 length: 16 amino acids. V was cut by 0 bases and J by 12 bases, with 21 bases left in between. Germline CDR1 reads KGHDR; CDR2 reads SFDVKD. CDR3 DNA: TGTGCCACCAGTGATTTGTCCGGTTTATTGCCCTGCATTCAGTATTTT. It specifies CATSDLSGLLPCIQYF.

This clonotype turned up a few times. The chain combines TRBV7-9 with TRBJ2-1, with 8 nucleotides matching TRBD1. Germline values: CDR1 SEHNR, CDR2 FQNEAQ (reference sequence). The V gene end was trimmed by 6 bases and the J gene end by 6 bases; junction bases not matched to a gene: 10. This CDR3 region has 15 residues. This CDR3 reads CASSYGQGASNEQFF. CDR3 in DNA: TGTGCCAGCAGTTATGGACAGGGAGCCTCCAATGAGCAGTTCTTC.

This clonotype was observed a handful of times. The rearrangement joins TRBV9 to TRBJ2-5; 8 bases map to TRBD2. The germline V gene encodes CDR1 SGDLS and CDR2 YYNGEE. V dropped 3 bases and J dropped 1; count of bases not matched to a gene: 8. The length of the CDR3 is 16 residues. CDR3 region: CASSGRSGTSQETQYF. The DNA of the CDR3 is TGTGCCAGCAGCGGTAGATCCGGGACTAGCCAAGAGACCCAGTACTTC.

This sequence joins TRBV20-1 and TRBJ2-1; D gene uncertain. The CDR3 has 16 amino acids. The V gene's germline CDR1 is DFQATT and CDR2 SNEGSKA (reference sequence). With 1 base removed from V and 4 bases from J, the gap between germline ends came to 17 bases. This CDR3 reads CSARGAYPKPYNEQFF. Here the CDR3 DNA reads TGCAGTGCTAGAGGCGCCTATCCAAAACCTTACAATGAGCAGTTCTTC.

This clonotype was recorded many times. The CDR3 DNA follows: TGTGCCAGCAGTTACGGGGGACAGTACTATGGCTACACCTTC. Its translation is CASSYGGQYYGYTF. The rearrangement links TRBV6-5 to TRBJ1-2, with 7 bases that match TRBD1. The CDR3 totals 14 residues. Trimming cost V 2 bases and J 3 bases; bases outside gene matches: 3. Germline V gene data show CDR1 as MNHEY and CDR2 as SVGAGI.

This clonotype was recorded many times. The V and J genes are TRBV7-2 and TRBJ2-1, with D perhaps TRBD2 (6 bases). V was trimmed by 4 bases and J by 15 bases, leaving 22 bases between them. Germline V gene sequence: CDR1 SGHTA, CDR2 FQGNSA. The CDR3 has 14 amino acids. In nucleotides, the CDR3 is TGTGCCAGCAGCTCCCGGGGAACTAGCCTGGGCACGTTCTTC. Translating gives CASSSRGTSLGTFF.

The table lists this clonotype with a few counts. The gene calls are TRBV30 and TRBJ1-1, with D possibly being TRBD1 (6 bases). Trimming took 0 bases from V and 1 from J, leaving 9 bases between them. Per the germline V gene, CDR1 is GTSNPN and CDR2 is SVGIG (reference sequence). This CDR3 has 14 residues. CDR3 region: CAWSVWGQNTEAFF. The CDR3 bases are TGTGCCTGGAGTGTCTGGGGGCAGAACACTGAAGCTTTCTTT.

The rearrangement uses TRBV7-8 and TRBJ1-4; possible D gene TRBD1, 6 bases. The length of the CDR3 is 14 residues. Germline loops: CDR1 SGHVS, CDR2 FQNEAQ. The ends were cut back, 4 bases at V and 0 bases at J, with 6 bases in the middle. The CDR3 here is CASSSGATNEKLFF. The CDR3 DNA reads as TGTGCCAGCAGCTCAGGGGCAACTAATGAAAAACTGTTTTTT.

In its sample, this clonotype was seen many times. This rearrangement joins TRBV7-3 to TRBJ2-2, with D hard to call. V gave up 2 bases and J gave up 0 bases, with 10 bases separating them. The CDR3 is made up of 16 amino acids. Per the germline V gene, CDR1 is SGHTA and CDR2 is FQGTGA. CDR3 nucleotide sequence: TGTGCCAGCAGCTTATTCCAGAGCGCGAACACCGGGGAGCTGTTTTTT. Residues: CASSLFQSANTGELFF. The full variable domain, with the rest looked up from reference TRBV7-3 and TRBJ2-2, is GAGVSQTPSNKVTEKGKYVELRCDPISGHTALYWYRQSLGQGPEFLIYFQGTGAADDSGLPNDRFFAVRPEGSVSTLKIQRTERGDSAVYLCASSLFQSANTGELFFGEGSRLTVL.

This clonotype has a count of ten or more. This chain connects TRBV7-2 to TRBJ2-3, with D hard to call. Per germline, CDR1 SGHTA and CDR2 FQGNSA. V was shortened by 1 base and J by 8 bases, with 7 bases between the two germline ends. The CDR3 has 12 amino acids. The CDR3 sequence is CASSLEGPTQYF. CDR3 in DNA: TGTGCCAGCAGCTTAGAAGGCCCTACGCAGTATTTT.

This chain connects TRBV12-3 or TRBV12-4 to TRBJ1-1; TRBD1 might be the D (6 bases). This CDR3 is 15 amino acids long. The V end was cut by 5 bases, the J end by 4 bases, with 17 bases between. In nucleotides, the CDR3 is TGTGCCAGCAGTGGAACAGGGACAAGGTTCACTGAAGCTTTCTTT. Protein sequence: CASSGTGTRFTEAFF.

The chain recombines TRBV30 with TRBJ1-1; D gene unclear. Germline-derived CDR1 and CDR2 are GTSNPN and SVGIG (reference sequence). Trimming shortened V by 2 bases and J by 6 bases, and 7 bases separated the two germline ends. The CDR3 covers 11 residues. This CDR3 is CAWSLTAEAFF. The CDR3 coding sequence is TGTGCCTGGAGTCTGACCGCTGAAGCTTTCTTT. The variable domain in full, with the rest retrieved from reference TRBV30 and TRBJ1-1, is SQTIHQWPATLVQPVGSPLSLECTVEGTSNPNLYWYRQAAGRGLQLLFYSVGIGQISSEVPQNLSASRPQDRQFILSSKKLLLSDSGFYLCAWSLTAEAFFGQGTRLTVV.